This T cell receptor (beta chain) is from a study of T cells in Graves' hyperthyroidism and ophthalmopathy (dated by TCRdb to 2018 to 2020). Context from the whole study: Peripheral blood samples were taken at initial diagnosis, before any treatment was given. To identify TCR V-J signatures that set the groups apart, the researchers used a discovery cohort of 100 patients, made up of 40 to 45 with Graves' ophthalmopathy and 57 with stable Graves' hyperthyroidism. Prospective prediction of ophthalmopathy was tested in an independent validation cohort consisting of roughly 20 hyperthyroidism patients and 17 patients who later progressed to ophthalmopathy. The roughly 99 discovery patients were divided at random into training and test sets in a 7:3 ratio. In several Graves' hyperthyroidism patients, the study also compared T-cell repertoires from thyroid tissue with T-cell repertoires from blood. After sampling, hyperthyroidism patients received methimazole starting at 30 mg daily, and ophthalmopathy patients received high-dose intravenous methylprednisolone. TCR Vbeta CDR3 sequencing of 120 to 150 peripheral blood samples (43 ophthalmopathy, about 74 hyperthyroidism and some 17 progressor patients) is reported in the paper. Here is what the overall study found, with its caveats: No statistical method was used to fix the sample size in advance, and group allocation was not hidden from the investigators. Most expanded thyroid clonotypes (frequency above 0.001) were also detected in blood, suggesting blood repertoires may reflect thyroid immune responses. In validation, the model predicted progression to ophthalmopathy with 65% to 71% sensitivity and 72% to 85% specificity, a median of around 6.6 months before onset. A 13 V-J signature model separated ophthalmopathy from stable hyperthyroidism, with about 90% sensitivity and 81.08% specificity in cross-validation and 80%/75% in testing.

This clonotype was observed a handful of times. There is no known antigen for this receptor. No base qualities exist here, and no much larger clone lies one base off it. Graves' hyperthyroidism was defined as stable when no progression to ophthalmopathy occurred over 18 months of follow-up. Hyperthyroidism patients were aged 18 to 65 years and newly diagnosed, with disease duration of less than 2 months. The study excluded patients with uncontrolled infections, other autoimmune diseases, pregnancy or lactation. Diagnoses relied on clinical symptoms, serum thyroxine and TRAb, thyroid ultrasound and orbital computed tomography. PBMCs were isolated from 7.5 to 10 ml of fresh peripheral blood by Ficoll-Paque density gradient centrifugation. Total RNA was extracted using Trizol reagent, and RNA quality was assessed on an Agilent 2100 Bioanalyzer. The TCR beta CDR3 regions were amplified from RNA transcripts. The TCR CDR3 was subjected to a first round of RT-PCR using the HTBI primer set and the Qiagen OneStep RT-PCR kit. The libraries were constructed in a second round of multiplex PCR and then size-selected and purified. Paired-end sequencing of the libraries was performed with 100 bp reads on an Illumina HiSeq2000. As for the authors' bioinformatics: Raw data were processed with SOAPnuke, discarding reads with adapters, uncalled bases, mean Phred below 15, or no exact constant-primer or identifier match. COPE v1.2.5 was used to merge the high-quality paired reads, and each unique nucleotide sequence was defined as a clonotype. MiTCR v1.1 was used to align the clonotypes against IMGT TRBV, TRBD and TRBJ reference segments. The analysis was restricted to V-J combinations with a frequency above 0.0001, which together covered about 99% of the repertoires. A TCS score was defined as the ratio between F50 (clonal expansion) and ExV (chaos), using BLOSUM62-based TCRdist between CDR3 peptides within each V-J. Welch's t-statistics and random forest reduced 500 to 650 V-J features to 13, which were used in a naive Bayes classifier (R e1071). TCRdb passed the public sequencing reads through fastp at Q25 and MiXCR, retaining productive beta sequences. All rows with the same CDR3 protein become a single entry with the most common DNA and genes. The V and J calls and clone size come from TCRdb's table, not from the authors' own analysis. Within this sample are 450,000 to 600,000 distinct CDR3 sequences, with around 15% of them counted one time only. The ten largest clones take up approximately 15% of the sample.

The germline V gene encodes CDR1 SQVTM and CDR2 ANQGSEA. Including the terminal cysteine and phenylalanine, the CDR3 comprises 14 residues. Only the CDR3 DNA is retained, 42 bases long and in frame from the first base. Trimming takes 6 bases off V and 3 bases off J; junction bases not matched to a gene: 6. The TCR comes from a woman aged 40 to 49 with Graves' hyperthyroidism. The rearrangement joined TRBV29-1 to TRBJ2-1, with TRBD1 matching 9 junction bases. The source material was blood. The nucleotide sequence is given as TGCAGCGTAACCGGGACAGGGCGCTACAATGAGCAGTTCTTC. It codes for CSVTGTGRYNEQFF.